Listed here are 18 T cell receptor beta chains from one sample, sequenced in a study of radiotherapy plus CTLA-4 blockade in lung cancer. The data were produced by immunoSEQ multiplex PCR, yet TCRdb's version contains in-frame clones alone and is incomplete. This table holds 90,000 to 100,000 clones, roughly 74% found once. Sequences were derived from peripheral blood, sampled from a patient treated with radiotherapy plus ipilimumab. These receptors originate from a human donor with non-small cell lung cancer who had a partial response to radiotherapy plus ipilimumab. Some clones in this sample may be carry-over from other donors' samples.

CDR3 bases: TGTGCCAGCAGTGAAGACAGGTATCAGCCCCAGCATTTT. Translating it yields CASSEDRYQPQHF. This sequence joins TRBV6-1 and TRBJ1-5, with TRBD1 as a possible D gene (5 bases). The V end was cut by 1 base, the J end by 5 bases, with 6 bases between. Germline-derived CDR1 and CDR2 are MNHNS and SASEGT. The CDR3 covers 13 residues.

This clone turned up a few times. The chain couples TRBV5-1 to TRBJ2-7; 9 bases are shared with TRBD1. The germline V gene has CDR1 SGHRS and CDR2 YFSETQ. This CDR3 is built from 16 residues. J was trimmed by 5 bases and V by 4 bases; bases with no gene match: 13. CDR3 nucleotide sequence: TGCGCCAGCAGCCCAGGGACAGGGTTTAGAAGCGACGAGCAGTACTTC. It encodes CASSPGTGFRSDEQYF.

The chain carries TRBV5-6 and TRBJ2-3; 10 bases align to TRBD1. This CDR3 spans 16 amino acids. Germline values: CDR1 SGHDT, CDR2 YYEEEE. V was pared by 3 bases and J by 6 bases, with 10 bases of the junction left unmatched. CDR3 bases: TGTGCCAGCAGCTCCGCGACGGGACAGGGGTGGGATACGCAGTATTTT. Its translation is CASSSATGQGWDTQYF.

J is TRBJ1-1 and V is TRBV11-2, with 7 positions matching TRBD1. The CDR3 is made up of 14 amino acids. Trimming took 5 bases from V and 1 from J; bases not matched to a gene: 4. Germline CDR1 is SGHAT and CDR2 is FQNNGV. The CDR3 reads CASSPGQPNTEAFF. The CDR3 DNA follows: TGTGCCAGCAGCCCGGGACAGCCGAACACTGAAGCTTTCTTT.

This chain links TRBV7-2 with TRBJ2-1, with 9 bases that match TRBD2. Per the germline V gene, CDR1 is SGHTA and CDR2 is FQGNSA. This CDR3 is built from 17 residues. V dropped 2 bases and J dropped 0; count of bases not matched to a gene: 5. CDR3 amino acids: CASSLSRRGGSYNEQFF. Written as DNA, the CDR3 is TGTGCCAGCAGCTTAAGTAGGCGGGGGGGCTCCTACAATGAGCAGTTCTTC. Variable domain in full (rest from reference TRBV7-2 and TRBJ2-1): GAGVSQSPSNKVTEKGKDVELRCDPISGHTALYWYRQSLGQGLEFLIYFQGNSAPDKSGLPSDRFSAERTGGSVSTLTIQRTQQEDSAVYLCASSLSRRGGSYNEQFFGPGTRLTVL.

The rearrangement links TRBV7-3 to TRBJ2-1; TRBD2 is a possible D gene (5 bases). This CDR3 has 15 residues. Germline values: CDR1 SGHTA, CDR2 FQGTGA. Trimming removed 5 bases at V and 9 bases at J, with 20 bases between. The CDR3 protein is CASSLTSGRLSEQFF. The DNA of the CDR3 is TGTGCCAGCAGCCTCACTAGTGGACGCTTGAGTGAGCAGTTCTTC.

The chain uses TRBV7-2 and TRBJ2-5, with a tentative D call TRBD1 (6 bases). Looked up from germline, CDR1 is SGHTA and CDR2 is FQGNSA. The CDR3 has 14 residues. Trimming took off 5 bases at V and 5 bases at J, with 15 bases between the two ends. The CDR3 reads CASSLEQGHETQYF. The CDR3 coding sequence is TGTGCCAGCAGCCTTGAACAGGGACATGAGACCCAGTACTTC.

The table lists this clone with a count of one. The chain is built from TRBV5-1 and TRBJ2-1, with TRBD1 as a possible D gene (5 bases). Germline assignment: CDR1 SGHRS and CDR2 YFSETQ. The CDR3 extends over 13 amino acids. Trimming removed 5 bases at V and 6 bases at J, with 12 bases between. The CDR3 reads CASSGAVGNEQFF. For the CDR3, the DNA is TGCGCCAGCAGTGGGGCGGTCGGCAATGAGCAGTTCTTC.

The chain combines TRBV7-9 with TRBJ2-3; D uncertain. V was pared by 6 bases and J by 4 bases, with 5 bases between. The CDR3 loop spans 11 amino acids. Germline lookup yields CDR1 SEHNR and CDR2 FQNEAQ (reference sequence). The CDR3 spells CASRQADTQYF. The DNA for the CDR3 is TGTGCCAGCAGGCAGGCAGATACGCAGTATTTT.

The chain employs TRBV6-5 and TRBJ1-5; possible D gene TRBD1, 5 bases. Looked up from germline, CDR1 is MNHEY and CDR2 is SVGAGI. The germline V and J ends were trimmed by 6 bases and 1 base, with 13 bases remaining between them. CDR3 length: 15 amino acids. In DNA form, the CDR3 reads TGTGCCAGCAGCCCAACAGGAAGAAGCAATCAGCCCCAGCATTTT. Protein product: CASSPTGRSNQPQHF.

The chain couples TRBV2 to TRBJ2-5; perhaps TRBD1 as D (6 bases). V lost 7 bases to trimming and J lost 1 base, with 10 bases between them. Germline values: CDR1 SNHLY, CDR2 FYNNEI. The CDR3 totals 13 residues. The CDR3 loop is CASMRTAQETQYF. As DNA, the CDR3 is TGTGCCAGCATGAGGACAGCCCAAGAGACCCAGTACTTC.

This chain links TRBV6-6 with TRBJ1-5, with TRBD1 identical over 7 bases. CDR1 is MNHNY and CDR2 is SVGAGI in the germline V gene (reference sequence). The V gene end was trimmed by 4 bases and the J gene end by 3 bases; junction bases not matched to a gene: 6. The CDR3 loop spans 15 amino acids. DNA of the CDR3: TGTGCCAGCAGTTTGGGACAGACCTTCAATCAGCCCCAGCATTTT. Its protein is CASSLGQTFNQPQHF.

The V and J genes are TRBV15 and TRBJ2-7; perhaps TRBD2 as D (6 bases). This CDR3 is built from 15 residues. Germline assignment: CDR1 LNHNV and CDR2 YYDKDF (reference sequence). V was shortened by 1 base and J by 4 bases, with 14 bases between the two germline ends. The CDR3 region is CATSRGLREGYEQYF. Here the CDR3 DNA reads TGTGCCACCAGCAGAGGCTTGCGGGAAGGATACGAGCAGTACTTC.

This clone was seen only once. The J gene is TRBJ2-2, the V gene TRBV10-3, with D possibly matching TRBD1 (5 bases). CDR1 ENHRY and CDR2 SYGVKD come from the germline V gene. Trimming pared 5 bases from V and 0 bases from J, leaving 13 bases between. This CDR3 region has 16 residues. CDR3 sequence (DNA): TGTGCCATCAGTTTGGGGCGGAGCCCGAACACCGGGGAGCTGTTTTTT. Translating it yields CAISLGRSPNTGELFF.

This clone was recorded a few times. The rearrangement links TRBV19 to TRBJ2-7; TRBD1 matches at 7 bases. CDR3 size: 14 residues. V gave up 5 bases and J gave up 3 bases; unmatched junction bases: 7. The germline V gene has CDR1 LNHDA and CDR2 SQIVND (reference sequence). The CDR3 sequence: CASSAHRDSYEQYF. CDR3 DNA sequence: TGTGCCAGTAGTGCCCACCGGGACAGCTACGAGCAGTACTTC.

The chain recombines TRBV6-5 with TRBJ1-2; D not resolved. The length of the CDR3 is 15 residues. Germline CDR1 is MNHEY and CDR2 is SVGAGI. The V and J ends lost 0 bases and 4 bases respectively, with 12 bases between them. The CDR3 DNA sequence: TGTGCCAGCAGTTACTCGAGACACCCTGCCTATGGCTACACCTTC. Translation gives CASSYSRHPAYGYTF.

The chain joins TRBV4-1 to TRBJ1-1; D unclear. Germline V CDR1 and CDR2: MGHRA, YSYEKL. V shed 1 base and J shed 0 bases, with 15 bases lying between them. This CDR3 has 17 amino acids. The CDR3 DNA reads TGCGCCAGCAGCCAAGTTTTGATGGTGACACTGAACACTGAAGCTTTCTTT. Translating it yields CASSQVLMVTLNTEAFF.

The J gene is TRBJ2-7, the V gene TRBV7-9; D not certain. The V end lost 3 bases, the J end lost 9 bases, and 12 bases lay between the germline ends. The CDR3 length is 12 residues. Germline-derived CDR1 and CDR2 are SEHNR and FQNEAQ (reference sequence). CDR3 amino acids: CASSFGLEGQYF. The CDR3 nucleotides read TGTGCCAGCAGCTTCGGGTTGGAAGGGCAGTACTTC.